Below are 20 T cell receptor beta chains sequenced from a single sample in a study of blood T cell repertoires in COVID-19. Libraries were prepared by immunoSEQ multiplex PCR; TCRdb keeps only in-frame clonotypes and omits some of them. The sample includes about 180,000 clones, approximately 83% of them seen just once. The specimen was peripheral blood. The receptors here all came from a woman aged 40-49 years with COVID-19, enrolled during active disease.

This clone has only one observation. The chain has TRBV21-1 and TRBJ2-3; TRBD1 is taken as the D call from the table, unchecked against the DNA. TRBV21-1 is tagged as a pseudogene. The CDR3 extends over 15 amino acids. The CDR3 region has the DNA TGTGCCAGCAGCAAAGAGCCGACAGGCGCAGATACGCAGTATTTT. This sequence encodes CASSKEPTGADTQYF.

This chain connects TRBV5-1 to TRBJ1-2, with 8 bases that match TRBD1. CDR3 size: 16 residues. V lost 1 base to trimming and J lost 7 bases; unmatched junction nucleotides: 12. The germline V gene has CDR1 SGHRS and CDR2 YFSETQ. The CDR3: CASSLNSGGSPGGYTF. CDR3 bases: TGCGCCAGCAGCTTGAATTCAGGGGGCTCCCCGGGTGGCTACACCTTC.

V usage is TRBV12-5 and J usage is TRBJ1-2; 8 nucleotides line up with TRBD1. Trimming removed 1 base from V and 6 bases from J; junction bases left unmatched: 4. Germline CDR1 LGHNT, CDR2 FRNRAP. This CDR3 is 14 amino acids long. The CDR3 nucleotides are TGTGCTAGTGGTTTGGGGGACAGGAGAGATGGCTACACCTTC. This codes for CASGLGDRRDGYTF.

The chain recombines TRBV10-3 with TRBJ2-2; TRBD1 matches 7 bases. The CDR3 spans 16 residues. V dropped 3 bases and J dropped 2; count of bases not matched to a gene: 6. CDR1 is ENHRY and CDR2 is SYGVKD in the germline V gene. CDR3 loop: CAISEPTGLNTGELFF. CDR3 sequence (DNA): TGTGCCATCAGTGAACCGACAGGGTTAAACACCGGGGAGCTGTTTTTT.

The genes are TRBV4-1 and TRBJ2-1; TRBD2 matches at 9 bases. J lost 4 bases, V lost 0 bases, and 4 bases had no gene match. The CDR3 loop spans 16 amino acids. The germline gives CDR1 MGHRA, CDR2 YSYEKL. CDR3 coding DNA: TGCGCCAGCAGCCAAGAGTCGAGCGGGGGGTACAATGAGCAGTTCTTC. This encodes CASSQESSGGYNEQFF.

This clone occurred a few times. The rearrangement joins TRBV13 to TRBJ1-5; D may be TRBD1 (6 bases). CDR1 PRHDT and CDR2 FYEKMQ come from the germline V gene (reference sequence). CDR3 length equals 14 residues. Trimming shortened V by 5 bases and J by 4 bases, and 12 bases separated the two germline ends. The CDR3 DNA reads TGTGCCAGCAGCAAGACAGGCCCAAATCAGCCCCAGCATTTT. As protein: CASSKTGPNQPQHF. Using reference TRBV13 and TRBJ1-5 for the parts outside the CDR3, the full variable domain is AAGVIQSPRHLIKEKRETATLKCYPIPRHDTVYWYQQGPGQDPQFLISFYEKMQSDKGSIPDRFSAQQFSDYHSELNMSSLELGDSALYFCASSKTGPNQPQHFGDGTRLSIL.

The J gene is TRBJ2-7, the V gene TRBV7-8, with 12 bases aligning to TRBD1. J was trimmed by 4 bases and V by 6 bases; bases with no gene match: 4. The CDR3 covers 14 residues. Germline assignment: CDR1 SGHVS and CDR2 FQNEAQ. CDR3 bases: TGTGCCAGCAGGTCGGGACAGGGGGCTTACGAGCAGTACTTC. The encoded protein is CASRSGQGAYEQYF.

The chain is built from TRBV18 and TRBJ1-1; D not resolved. CDR1 and CDR2 from the germline V gene are KGHSH and LQKENI. This CDR3 has 13 residues. The germline V and J ends were trimmed by 5 bases and 1 base, with 8 bases remaining between them. In DNA form, the CDR3 reads TGTGCCAGCTCATGGGAGAGGAACACTGAAGCTTTCTTT. As protein: CASSWERNTEAFF.

The rearrangement joins TRBV5-6 to TRBJ1-2, with 8 bases matching TRBD1. J was trimmed by 8 bases and V by 1 base; bases with no gene match: 13. Per the germline V gene, CDR1 is SGHDT and CDR2 is YYEEEE. The CDR3 runs to 16 residues. This CDR3 is CASSLNLGRGHGGYTF. The CDR3 coding sequence is TGTGCCAGCAGCTTGAATCTTGGCAGGGGGCATGGGGGCTACACCTTC.

The gene calls are TRBV19 and TRBJ1-2, with TRBD1 as a possible D gene (5 bases). V lost 7 bases to trimming and J lost 3 bases, with 9 bases between them. CDR1 is LNHDA and CDR2 is SQIVND in the germline V gene (reference sequence). The CDR3 runs 12 residues. The CDR3 DNA sequence: TGTGCCAGTACGGGGGATGACTATGGCTACACCTTC. As protein: CASTGDDYGYTF.

The gene calls are TRBV6-4 and TRBJ1-6; D possibly corresponds to TRBD1 (6 bases). Trimming removed 6 bases from V and 7 bases from J, with 13 bases in between. Germline CDR1 reads MRHNA; CDR2 reads SNTAGT. This CDR3 comprises 14 residues. The CDR3 DNA sequence: TGTGCCAGCAGGGGGGGGGCCGGGAATTCACCCCTCCACTTT. Translating gives CASRGGAGNSPLHF.

This sequence joins TRBV10-3 and TRBJ1-4; D might be TRBD1 (5 bases). This CDR3 comprises 15 residues. Trimming cost V 0 bases and J 3 bases, with 8 bases left between them. Per germline, CDR1 ENHRY and CDR2 SYGVKD. This chain's CDR3 is CAISESGLANEKLFF. Here the CDR3 DNA reads TGTGCCATCAGTGAGTCGGGGCTTGCTAATGAAAAACTGTTTTTT.

Of note for this clone: This CDR3 is also generated by other DNA sequences in the sample. This chain links TRBV18 with TRBJ1-6; 7 positions match TRBD1. The CDR3 is 15 amino acids. Per the germline V gene, CDR1 is KGHSH and CDR2 is LQKENI. Trimming at V came to 5 bases and at J to 4 bases, leaving 5 bases not matched to a gene. Written as DNA, the CDR3 is TGTGCCAGCTCAAGGCAGGGGGATTATAATTCACCCCTCCACTTT. This translates into CASSRQGDYNSPLHF.

The chain uses TRBV29-1 and TRBJ2-1; D call uncertain. CDR3 length: 11 amino acids. With 7 bases removed from V and 9 bases from J, the gap between germline ends came to 13 bases. Germline CDR1 and CDR2: SQVTM and ANQGSEA. The CDR3 here is CSAEGSGEQFF. The DNA of the CDR3 is TGCAGCGCCGAAGGCTCGGGTGAGCAGTTCTTC.

This chain connects TRBV6-5 to TRBJ1-6; TRBD1 matches at 7 bases. The length of the CDR3 is 13 residues. Germline assignment: CDR1 MNHEY and CDR2 SVGAGI. V lost 8 bases to trimming and J lost 7 bases; unmatched junction nucleotides: 5. The CDR3 loop is CASRDSLNSPLHF. In DNA form, the CDR3 reads TGTGCCAGCCGGGACAGCTTAAATTCACCCCTCCACTTT.

In regard to this clone: The identical CDR3 is also encoded by other nucleotide sequences in the sample. The chain couples TRBV19 to TRBJ1-4, with D hard to call. The CDR3 totals 14 residues. CDR1 is LNHDA and CDR2 is SQIVND in the germline V gene (reference sequence). Trimming shortened V by 3 bases and J by 8 bases, and 13 bases separated the two germline ends. The CDR3 loop is CASSIEGGHEKLFF. DNA for the CDR3: TGTGCCAGTAGTATCGAAGGAGGGCACGAAAAACTGTTTTTT.

The CDR3 is CASNEPGQGKPQHF. CDR3 sequence (DNA): TGTGCCAGCAACGAGCCGGGACAGGGGAAGCCCCAGCATTTT. The chain combines TRBV6-6 with TRBJ1-5, with 10 bases matching TRBD1. Germline CDR1 reads MNHNY; CDR2 reads SVGAGI (reference sequence). Germline trimming cut 7 bases from V and 8 bases from J; bases unmatched to any gene: 8. The CDR3 has 14 residues.

This rearrangement joins TRBV5-1 to TRBJ1-6; the match to TRBD1 covers 7 bases. Germline V gene lookup returns CDR1 SGHRS and CDR2 YFSETQ. There are 14 residues in the CDR3. V lost 5 bases to trimming and J lost 5 bases; unmatched junction nucleotides: 4. The CDR3 reads CASRSQGDNSPLHF. The CDR3 coding sequence is TGCGCCAGCAGATCGCAGGGGGATAATTCACCCCTCCACTTT.

This clone was recorded only once. V and J are TRBV10-1 and TRBJ1-5; 7 bases line up with TRBD1. The CDR3 has 13 amino acids. J gave up 5 bases and V 7 bases, and 5 bases lay outside the gene matches. From germline, CDR1 is WNHNN and CDR2 SYGVQD (reference sequence). CDR3 DNA: TGCGCCAGCAAGAAGGGGGCCGATCAGCCCCAGCATTTT. Translating gives CASKKGADQPQHF.

The gene calls are TRBV9 and TRBJ1-2; TRBD1 aligns across 9 bases. This CDR3 is 18 amino acids long. With 0 bases clipped from V and 4 bases from J, the junction kept 13 bases outside the gene matches. The germline V gene encodes CDR1 SGDLS and CDR2 YYNGEE. Here the CDR3 DNA reads TGTGCCAGCAGCGTAGATCTTACAGGGGGCTCCGGTGCCTATGGCTACACCTTC. Its translation: CASSVDLTGGSGAYGYTF.